This entry is about one T cell receptor beta chain. Its cognate antigen is unknown. The entry originates in a study of T cell repertoires in cytomegalovirus infection. In the study overall: An indication of both CMV infection and matching HLA type came from public TCR beta signatures.

Via MiXCR, TCRdb re-called the reads, giving one row per CDR3 protein. The data contain about 130,000 distinct CDR3 sequences, 25% to 35% of them singletons. Study-level results: In two of eight donors, the top clonotype was HLA-C-restricted CMV-specific. Carriers of CMV and the relevant HLA type were discriminated by public TCR beta frequency.

CDR3 length: 18 residues. Trimming took 1 base from V and 6 from J; bases not matched to a gene: 7. Germline-derived CDR1 and CDR2 are MGHRA and YSYEKL. This sequence originates from a human donor in good health (CMV status not recorded). Some clones in this sample may be carry-over from other donors' samples. The gene calls are TRBV4-1 and TRBJ1-6; 12 bases agree with TRBD1. The starting material was CD8+ T cells from cultured PBMCs, obtained from culture after CMV antigen stimulation. The CDR3 region is CASSQVWGQGASNSPLHF. CDR3 in DNA: TGCGCCAGCAGCCAAGTCTGGGGACAGGGGGCGTCTAATTCACCCCTCCACTTT.